Sequencing of this TCR beta chain was carried out in a study of metastatic and nonmetastatic thyroid tumors. Study-wide background: Patients with malignant and benign thyroid disease provided blood and tumor or nodule tissue, whose repertoires were compared.

The V end was cut by 4 bases, the J end by 6 bases, with 11 bases between. Germline CDR1 SGHTA, CDR2 FQGTGA. The CDR3 consists of 13 residues. Not a single patient had been given any form of treatment at any point before undergoing thyroid surgery. Using MiXCR, TCRdb reanalyzed the PCR reads. The table shows 35,000 or so clones, with roughly a sixth occurring only once. This sequence originates from a male donor with papillary thyroid cancer or a benign thyroid nodule (not recorded which). Some clones in this sample may be carry-over from other donors' samples. Specimen: blood. The genes are TRBV7-3 and TRBJ2-3; D is uncertain. CDR3 nucleotides: TGTGCCAGCAGCTCCACCGGGCGGGATACGCAGTATTTT. Protein product: CASSSTGRDTQYF.